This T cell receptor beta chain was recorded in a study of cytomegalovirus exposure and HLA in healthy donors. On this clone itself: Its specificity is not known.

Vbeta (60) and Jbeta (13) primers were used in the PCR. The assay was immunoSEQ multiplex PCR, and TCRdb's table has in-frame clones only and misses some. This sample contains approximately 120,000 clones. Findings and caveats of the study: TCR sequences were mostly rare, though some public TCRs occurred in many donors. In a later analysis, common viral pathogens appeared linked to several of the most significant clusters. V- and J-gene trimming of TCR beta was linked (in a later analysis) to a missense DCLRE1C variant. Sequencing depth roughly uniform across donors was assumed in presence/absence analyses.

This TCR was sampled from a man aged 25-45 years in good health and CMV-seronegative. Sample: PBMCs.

CDR3 bases: TGTGCCAGCAGCGTAGGCCCTAGCGGGAGTGGGGTCCTTGGGTCAGATACGCAGTATTTT. Amino acid sequence: CASSVGPSGSGVLGSDTQYF. The V and J genes are TRBV9 and TRBJ2-3; 10 bases are a match to TRBD2. CDR1 is SGDLS, CDR2 YYNGEE, per germline. Germline trimming cut 0 bases from V and 4 bases from J; bases unmatched to any gene: 17. The CDR3 sequence is 20 residues long.